One sample yielded the 20 T cell receptor beta chains listed below, sequenced in a study of blood T cell repertoires in COVID-19. Sequencing was performed with immunoSEQ multiplex PCR; in TCRdb, only in-frame clones are kept and a portion is missing. The sample lists approximately 100,000 clones, roughly 90% occurring once. Sequencing was done on a sample of peripheral blood. These receptors came from an older woman with acute or convalescent COVID-19.

The chain employs TRBV19 and TRBJ2-2; D gene ambiguous. The CDR3 is 15 residues long. Between the trimmed V and J ends, which lost 3 bases and 0 bases, there was a span of 8 bases. Germline V gives CDR1 LNHDA, CDR2 SQIVND (reference sequence). CDR3 loop: CASSMGNANTGELFF. The CDR3 bases are TGTGCCAGTAGTATGGGCAACGCGAACACCGGGGAGCTGTTTTTT.

The chain is built from TRBV11-1 and TRBJ2-1; 8 nucleotides align to TRBD2. Germline lookup yields CDR1 SGHAT and CDR2 FQDESV (reference sequence). V was clipped by 2 bases and J by 2 bases; unmatched bases: 5. This CDR3 is built from 16 residues. CDR3 bases: TGTGCCAGCAGCTTAAATAGCGGGATTACCTACAATGAGCAGTTCTTC. The encoded protein is CASSLNSGITYNEQFF.

The genes are TRBV19 and TRBJ2-1, with 14 bases aligning to TRBD2. The CDR3 is 18 residues long. V gave up 4 bases and J gave up 2 bases; unmatched junction bases: 7. Germline assignment: CDR1 LNHDA and CDR2 SQIVND (reference sequence). The CDR3 DNA is TGTGCCAGTAGTAACCCTCGACTAGCGGGAGGGCCCTACAATGAGCAGTTCTTC. It encodes CASSNPRLAGGPYNEQFF.

This chain uses TRBV7-8 with TRBJ2-2, with 7 bases matching TRBD2. With V trimmed by 1 base and J by 5 bases, 10 bases remained unmatched. Germline CDR1 and CDR2: SGHVS and FQNEAQ. CDR3 size: 17 residues. The CDR3 region has the DNA TGTGCCAGCAGCTTAGTAGGCGGGAGAGGCGGGACCGGGGAGCTGTTTTTT. It specifies CASSLVGGRGGTGELFF.

This rearrangement joins TRBV28 to TRBJ1-2, with D possibly matching TRBD1 (5 bases). The V end was cut by 3 bases, the J end by 2 bases, with 7 bases between. The V gene's germline CDR1 is MDHEN and CDR2 SYDVKM. The CDR3 sequence is 13 residues long. In DNA form, the CDR3 reads TGTGCCAGCAGTTTCGGGGGAAACTATGGCTACACCTTC. This gives the protein CASSFGGNYGYTF.

The chain carries TRBV7-3 and TRBJ2-6, with 9 bases matching TRBD1. This CDR3 has 18 residues. The V gene's germline CDR1 is SGHTA and CDR2 FQGTGA. J was trimmed by 0 bases and V by 1 base; bases with no gene match: 4. The CDR3 DNA follows: TGTGCCAGCAGCTTAAGGACAGGGGACCCCTCTGGGGCCAACGTCCTGACTTTC. Translating gives CASSLRTGDPSGANVLTF.

The chain recombines TRBV21-1 with TRBJ1-1. TRBV21-1 has pseudogene status. CDR3 size: 15 residues. The CDR3 here is CASSKSARGGTEAFF. CDR3 DNA sequence: TGTGCCAGCAGCAAAAGTGCTCGGGGAGGCACTGAAGCTTTCTTT.

CDR3 residues: CASSQRVGSSFLYNEQFF. The CDR3 coding sequence is TGTGCCAGCAGCCAAAGGGTCGGGAGTAGCTTCCTCTACAATGAGCAGTTCTTC. The chain carries TRBV16 and TRBJ2-1, with D perhaps TRBD2 (6 bases). The length of the CDR3 is 18 residues. Trimming left V 2 bases short and J 3 bases short, with 20 bases between. In germline, CDR1 is KGHSY, CDR2 FQNENV.

This sequence joins TRBV11-2 and TRBJ2-6; TRBD2 is a possible D gene (6 bases). Germline assignment: CDR1 SGHAT and CDR2 FQNNGV. V shed 5 bases and J shed 3 bases, with 14 bases lying between them. The CDR3 is made up of 16 amino acids. The DNA for the CDR3 is TGTGCCAGCAGCCGCGACGGGAGTGGTGGGGCCAACGTCCTGACTTTC. This gives the protein CASSRDGSGGANVLTF.

The CDR3 bases are TGTGCCATCAGTCCCCTCAGACAGGGGGACAATGAGCAGTTCTTC. It codes for CAISPLRQGDNEQFF. The V call is TRBV10-3, the J call TRBJ2-1, with TRBD1 identical over 9 bases. Germline CDR1 reads ENHRY; CDR2 reads SYGVKD. This CDR3 has 15 amino acids. The J segment lost 5 bases and the V segment lost 5 bases, leaving 7 bases of the junction unmatched.

V usage is TRBV12-3 or TRBV12-4 and J usage is TRBJ1-2, with D possibly being TRBD1 (5 bases). Deletions cut 5 bases from V and 5 bases from J, with 9 bases between. This CDR3 contains 12 residues. CDR3 protein: CASSPQGYGYTF. The CDR3 DNA reads TGTGCCAGCAGTCCCCAGGGTTATGGCTACACCTTC.

The chain has TRBV7-9 and TRBJ2-1; D is unresolved. The V end was cut by 1 base, the J end by 8 bases, with 6 bases between. This CDR3 is built from 12 residues. Germline V gives CDR1 SEHNR, CDR2 FQNEAQ (reference sequence). The CDR3 DNA reads as TGTGCCAGCAGCTTAGGGCTTTATGAGCAGTTCTTC. Encoded protein: CASSLGLYEQFF.

V gene TRBV28 combines with J gene TRBJ1-5, with TRBD1 matching 9 bases. Looked up from germline, CDR1 is MDHEN and CDR2 is SYDVKM. This CDR3 spans 15 amino acids. V dropped 10 bases and J dropped 3; count of bases not matched to a gene: 10. The CDR3 loop reads CATKGTGLSNQPQHF. The CDR3 DNA reads TGTGCCACCAAAGGGACAGGGTTGTCCAATCAGCCCCAGCATTTT.

The rearrangement links TRBV15 to TRBJ2-6, with 8 bases that match TRBD2. Per germline, CDR1 LNHNV and CDR2 YYDKDF (reference sequence). The CDR3 contains 15 residues. The V gene end was trimmed by 5 bases and the J gene end by 4 bases; junction bases not matched to a gene: 4. CDR3 sequence (DNA): TGTGCCACCAGCCCCCGACTAGCGGGGGCCAACGTCCTGACTTTC. It specifies CATSPRLAGANVLTF.

The chain carries TRBV28 and TRBJ1-1; 7 positions agree with TRBD1. With V trimmed by 2 bases and J by 1 base, 4 bases remained unmatched. This CDR3 spans 15 amino acids. Germline CDR1 and CDR2: MDHEN and SYDVKM. CDR3 region: CASSLQGGRNTEAFF. Here the CDR3 DNA reads TGTGCCAGCAGTTTACAGGGGGGCAGGAACACTGAAGCTTTCTTT.

Here the CDR3 DNA reads TGTGCCAGCAGCTTAGACACGAGCTCTGGAAACACCATATATTTT. Translation gives CASSLDTSSGNTIYF. This chain links TRBV5-4 with TRBJ1-3; D uncertain. Per the germline V gene, CDR1 is SGHNT and CDR2 is YYREEE (reference sequence). The V and J ends lost 2 bases and 0 bases respectively, with 9 bases between them. This CDR3 has 15 residues.

The chain combines TRBV27 with TRBJ2-3; tentative D call: TRBD2 (5 bases). The CDR3 covers 15 residues. V was clipped by 5 bases and J by 0 bases, with 12 bases between them. Germline V gene lookup returns CDR1 MNHEY and CDR2 SMNVEV (reference sequence). The CDR3 loop reads CASSLGGLSTDTQYF. CDR3 DNA sequence: TGTGCCAGCAGTCTCGGCGGGCTTAGCACAGATACGCAGTATTTT.

The chain carries TRBV5-1 and TRBJ2-1; D is ambiguous. The CDR3 has 12 residues. The V end lost 4 bases, the J end lost 1 base, and 3 bases lay between the germline ends. The germline V gene has CDR1 SGHRS and CDR2 YFSETQ. CDR3 in DNA: TGCGCCAGCAGCCAGTCCTACAATGAGCAGTTCTTC. Protein sequence: CASSQSYNEQFF.

The J gene is TRBJ1-5, the V gene TRBV30; D may be TRBD1 (5 bases). Germline-derived CDR1 and CDR2 are GTSNPN and SVGIG (reference sequence). Trimming left V 2 bases short and J 3 bases short, with 11 bases between. The length of the CDR3 is 14 residues. CDR3 in DNA: TGTGCCTGGAGTCCCCCAGGGATCAATCAGCCCCAGCATTTT. Protein sequence: CAWSPPGINQPQHF.

This chain connects TRBV11-2 to TRBJ2-1; TRBD1 agrees at 7 bases. CDR1 is SGHAT, CDR2 FQNNGV, per germline. This CDR3 comprises 13 residues. The junction had 7 bases not matched to a gene; V was cut back by 5 bases and J by 9 bases. The CDR3 sequence: CASSHEGAGEQFF. The CDR3 DNA reads TGTGCCAGCAGCCATGAGGGGGCCGGTGAGCAGTTCTTC. Full variable domain (outside the CDR3, taken from reference TRBV11-2 and TRBJ2-1): EAGVAQSPRYKIIEKRQSVAFWCNPISGHATLYWYQQILGQGPKLLIQFQNNGVVDDSQLPKDRFSAERLKGVDSTLKIQPAKLEDSAVYLCASSHEGAGEQFFGPGTRLTVL.